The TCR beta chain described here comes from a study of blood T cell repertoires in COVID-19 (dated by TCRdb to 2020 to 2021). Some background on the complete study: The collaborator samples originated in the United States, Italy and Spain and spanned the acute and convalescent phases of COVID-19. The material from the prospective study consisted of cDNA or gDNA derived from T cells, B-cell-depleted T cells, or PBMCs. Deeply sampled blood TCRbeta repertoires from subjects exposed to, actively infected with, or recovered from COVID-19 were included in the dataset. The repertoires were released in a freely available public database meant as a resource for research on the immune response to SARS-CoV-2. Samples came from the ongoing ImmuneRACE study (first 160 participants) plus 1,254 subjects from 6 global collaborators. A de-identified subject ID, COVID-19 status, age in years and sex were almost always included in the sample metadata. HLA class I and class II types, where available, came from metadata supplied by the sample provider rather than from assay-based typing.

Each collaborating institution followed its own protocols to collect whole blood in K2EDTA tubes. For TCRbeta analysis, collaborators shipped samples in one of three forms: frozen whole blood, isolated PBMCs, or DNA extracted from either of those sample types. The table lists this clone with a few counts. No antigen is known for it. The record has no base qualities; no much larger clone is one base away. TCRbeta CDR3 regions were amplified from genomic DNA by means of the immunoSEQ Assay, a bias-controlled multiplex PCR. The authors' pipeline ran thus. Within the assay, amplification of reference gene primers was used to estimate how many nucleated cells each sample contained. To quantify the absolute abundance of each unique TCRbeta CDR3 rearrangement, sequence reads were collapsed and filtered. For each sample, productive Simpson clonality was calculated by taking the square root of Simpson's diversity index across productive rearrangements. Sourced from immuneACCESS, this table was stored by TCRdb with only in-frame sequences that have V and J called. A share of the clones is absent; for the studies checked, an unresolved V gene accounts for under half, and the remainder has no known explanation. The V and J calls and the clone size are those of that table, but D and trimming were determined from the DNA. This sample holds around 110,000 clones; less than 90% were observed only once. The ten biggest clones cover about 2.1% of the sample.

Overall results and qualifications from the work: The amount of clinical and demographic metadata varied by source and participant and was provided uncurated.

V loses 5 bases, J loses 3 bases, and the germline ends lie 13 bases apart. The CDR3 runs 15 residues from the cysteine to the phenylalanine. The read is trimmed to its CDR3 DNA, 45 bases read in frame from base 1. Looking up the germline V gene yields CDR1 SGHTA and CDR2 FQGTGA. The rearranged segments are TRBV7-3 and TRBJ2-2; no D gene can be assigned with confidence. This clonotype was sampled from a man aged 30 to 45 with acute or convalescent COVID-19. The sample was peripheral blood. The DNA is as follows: TGTGCCAGCAGCCCAAGAGGTTGGGACACCGGGGAGCTGTTTTTT. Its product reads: CASSPRGWDTGELFF.